One and the same sample provided the 14 T cell receptor beta chains below, sequenced in a study of CD8 T cells in Susac syndrome (dated by TCRdb to the late 2010s). Libraries were constructed by the immunoSEQ multiplex PCR assay. RNA was extracted using the RNeasy kit, and roughly 0.5 to 1 microgram was reverse transcribed with random hexamers. TCRdb trimmed public reads at Q25 via fastp, called clones via MiXCR and kept in-frame beta chains. When rows share a CDR3 protein, they turn into one entry using the most common DNA and genes. Recorded for this sample are more than 150,000 distinct CDR3 sequences; approximately 95% of them occurred a single time. Jointly, the top ten make up around 0.16% of the sample. Sequencing was done on a sample of CD8+ T cells from PBMCs. These receptors all stem from a human donor with Susac syndrome.

The chain has TRBV12-3 or TRBV12-4 and TRBJ1-2; D gene ambiguous. The CDR3 has 15 residues. The ends were cut back, 3 bases at V and 3 bases at J, with 14 bases in the middle. CDR3 loop: CASSFDPGHDYGYTF. The CDR3 nucleotides are TGTGCCAGCAGTTTCGACCCGGGTCACGACTATGGCTACACCTTC.

The chain joins TRBV12-3 or TRBV12-4 to TRBJ1-5, with 10 bases matching TRBD1. This CDR3 is built from 16 residues. V shed 5 bases, J shed 5 bases, and the junction held 9 bases outside the gene matches. The CDR3 sequence: CASSDRDRGLDQPQHF. DNA for the CDR3: TGTGCCAGCAGTGATCGCGACAGGGGGCTTGATCAGCCCCAGCATTTT.

This chain uses TRBV28 with TRBJ1-5; 8 bases agree with TRBD1. J gave up 2 bases and V 5 bases, and 5 bases lay outside the gene matches. This CDR3 is 15 amino acids long. Germline V gives CDR1 MDHEN, CDR2 SYDVKM. Here the CDR3 DNA reads TGTGCCAGCAGTAACGGACAGGGCGGCAATCAGCCCCAGCATTTT. It specifies CASSNGQGGNQPQHF.

The chain is built from TRBV28 and TRBJ2-7; 7 bases match TRBD1. Losses at the gene ends were 10 bases for V and 0 bases for J; bases not matched to a gene: 6. The germline V gene encodes CDR1 MDHEN and CDR2 SYDVKM. The CDR3 spans 13 residues. The DNA of the CDR3 is TGTGCCACTCGACAGGGACGCTCCTACGAGCAGTACTTC. Its translation: CATRQGRSYEQYF. The full variable domain, with the rest looked up from reference TRBV28 and TRBJ2-7, is DVKVTQSSRYLVKRTGEKVFLECVQDMDHENMFWYRQDPGLGLRLIYFSYDVKMKEKGDIPEGYSVSREKKERFSLILESASTNQTSMYLCATRQGRSYEQYFGPGTRLTVT.

The V and J genes are TRBV5-1 and TRBJ2-2, with D uncertain. Germline CDR1 reads SGHRS; CDR2 reads YFSETQ. V lost 0 bases, J lost 5 bases, and 8 bases lay in between. This CDR3 has 14 amino acids. This CDR3 is CASSLATPTGELFF. In DNA form, the CDR3 reads TGCGCCAGCAGCTTGGCAACGCCTACCGGGGAGCTGTTTTTT.

This chain joins TRBV5-6 and TRBJ1-1, with a weak D call TRBD1 (5 bases). The germline gives CDR1 SGHDT, CDR2 YYEEEE. The ends were cut back, 4 bases at V and 6 bases at J, with 13 bases in the middle. The CDR3 consists of 13 residues. This chain's CDR3 is CASSTGGFAEAFF. The CDR3 DNA sequence: TGTGCCAGCAGCACGGGGGGGTTTGCTGAAGCTTTCTTT.

J is TRBJ1-2 and V is TRBV6-5; D not resolved. The CDR3 is made up of 13 amino acids. Germline loops: CDR1 MNHEY, CDR2 SVGAGI. Deletions cut 5 bases from V and 3 bases from J, with 10 bases between. CDR3: CASSHGSDYGYTF. CDR3 nucleotide sequence: TGTGCCAGCAGTCACGGGAGCGACTATGGCTACACCTTC.

The genes are TRBV4-1 and TRBJ1-4; D possibly corresponds to TRBD1 (5 bases). Deletions cut 2 bases from V and 4 bases from J, with 8 bases between. This CDR3 comprises 14 residues. Germline assignment: CDR1 MGHRA and CDR2 YSYEKL. The CDR3 spells CASSQKGLNEKLFF. The CDR3 nucleotides are TGCGCCAGCAGCCAAAAGGGGCTTAATGAAAAACTGTTTTTT.

The chain recombines TRBV7-2 with TRBJ1-4, with 11 nucleotides matching TRBD1. The CDR3 runs 15 residues. Trimming removed 3 bases from V and 12 bases from J; junction bases left unmatched: 9. Germline CDR1 and CDR2: SGHTA and FQGNSA. In nucleotides, the CDR3 is TGTGCCAGCAGCTTTACGCCGGGACAGGGGGATGAACTGTTTTTT. Its protein product is CASSFTPGQGDELFF.

This clonotype was found a few times. The chain employs TRBV3-1 and TRBJ1-1, with D unresolved. Germline CDR1 is LGHDT and CDR2 is YNNKEL (reference sequence). This CDR3 is built from 14 residues. The ends were cut back, 3 bases at V and 0 bases at J, with 8 bases in the middle. The CDR3 sequence is CASSQGTVNTEAFF. CDR3 DNA sequence: TGTGCCAGCAGCCAGGGAACGGTGAACACTGAAGCTTTCTTT.

This chain connects TRBV6-2 or TRBV6-3 to TRBJ2-5, with D possibly matching TRBD2 (6 bases). The germline V and J ends were trimmed by 0 bases and 5 bases, with 19 bases remaining between them. The CDR3 loop spans 17 amino acids. From germline, CDR1 is MNHEY and CDR2 SVGEGT. The CDR3 loop is CASSYSRRGTSKETQYF. The CDR3 DNA reads TGTGCCAGCAGTTACTCGAGGAGGGGTACTTCTAAGGAGACCCAGTACTTC.

CDR3: CASFPGGNEQFF. CDR3 DNA sequence: TGTGCTAGTTTTCCAGGAGGCAATGAGCAGTTCTTC. The chain combines TRBV12-5 with TRBJ2-1; a possible D gene is TRBD2 (5 bases). From germline, CDR1 is LGHNT and CDR2 FRNRAP. This CDR3 has 12 residues. Trimming removed 8 bases from V and 6 bases from J, with 11 bases in between.

The V and J genes are TRBV19 and TRBJ2-4, with D uncertain. Germline CDR1 and CDR2: LNHDA and SQIVND (reference sequence). V was trimmed by 3 bases and J by 6 bases, leaving 3 bases between them. The CDR3 loop spans 11 amino acids. CDR3 coding DNA: TGTGCCAGTAGTATCGGAAACATTCAGTACTTC. Amino acids: CASSIGNIQYF. The whole variable domain, remainder taken from reference TRBV19 and TRBJ2-4, is DGGITQSPKYLFRKEGQNVTLSCEQNLNHDAMYWYRQDPGQGLRLIYYSQIVNDFQKGDIAEGYSVSREKKESFPLTVTSAQKNPTAFYLCASSIGNIQYFGAGTRLSVL.

This chain uses TRBV11-2 with TRBJ1-4; 10 bases map to TRBD1. The ends lost 0 bases at V and 6 bases at J; junction bases unmatched: 1. This CDR3 comprises 15 residues. CDR1 is SGHAT and CDR2 is FQNNGV in the germline V gene. The CDR3 region has the DNA TGTGCCAGCAGCTTAGATGGGACAGGGGATGAAAAACTGTTTTTT. Encoded protein: CASSLDGTGDEKLFF.